The 9 T cell receptor beta chains below were found in one sample sequenced in a study of CD8 T cells in Susac syndrome. When the RNA was reverse transcribed, random hexamers were used with an input of about 0.5 to 1 ug. In TCRdb, the immunoSEQ multiplex PCR reads were re-called with MiXCR into one record per CDR3 protein. The table shows roughly 150,000 distinct CDR3 sequences, with 85% to 95% occurring only once. Sequenced input: CD4+ T cells from PBMCs. All receptors come from a human donor with Susac syndrome.

The gene calls are TRBV7-9 and TRBJ2-4, with TRBD1 identical over 9 bases. The CDR3 sequence is 12 residues long. CDR1 and CDR2 from the germline V gene are SEHNR and FQNEAQ (reference sequence). The J segment lost 15 bases and the V segment lost 2 bases, leaving 5 bases of the junction unmatched. CDR3 nucleotide sequence: TGTGCCAGCAGCTTATCCGGACAGGGGTGGTACTTC. The encoded protein is CASSLSGQGWYF.

V gene TRBV10-3 combines with J gene TRBJ2-4; D gene uncertain. The V end lost 0 bases, the J end lost 9 bases, and 6 bases lay between the germline ends. Germline-derived CDR1 and CDR2 are ENHRY and SYGVKD. The CDR3 is made up of 12 amino acids. In nucleotides, the CDR3 is TGTGCCATCAGTGAGTCGACAATCATTCAGTACTTC. Translating it yields CAISESTIIQYF.

This chain connects TRBV29-1 to TRBJ2-3; possibly TRBD1 or TRBD2 for D (5 bases each). The V gene lost 4 bases and the J gene lost 1 base, with 9 bases spanning the gap. The length of the CDR3 is 13 residues. CDR1 and CDR2 (germline): SQVTM, ANQGSEA. CDR3 residues: CSVVRDGTDTQYF. DNA of the CDR3: TGCAGCGTTGTAAGGGACGGCACAGATACGCAGTATTTT.

This chain joins TRBV6-5 and TRBJ2-2; the D is unclear. Germline V lookup: CDR1 MNHEY, CDR2 SVGAGI. Between the trimmed V and J ends, which lost 6 bases and 0 bases, there was a span of 8 bases. This CDR3 has 14 amino acids. DNA of the CDR3: TGTGCCAGCAGGAATAACGCGAACACCGGGGAGCTGTTTTTT. Translating gives CASRNNANTGELFF.

The J gene is TRBJ2-5, the V gene TRBV20-1, with unresolved D. The CDR3 has 13 residues. Deletions cut 6 bases from V and 2 bases from J, with 13 bases between. Germline values: CDR1 DFQATT, CDR2 SNEGSKA (reference sequence). The CDR3, as DNA: TGCAGTGCCATCCAGAAACCTCAAGAGACCCAGTACTTC. Amino acids: CSAIQKPQETQYF.

The chain is built from TRBV20-1 and TRBJ2-1; 13 bases map to TRBD2. Unmatched junction bases numbered 7, after V lost 3 bases and J lost 5 bases. The CDR3 sequence is 16 residues long. The germline V gene encodes CDR1 DFQATT and CDR2 SNEGSKA (reference sequence). The CDR3 spells CSARGTSGDIHNEQFF. The CDR3 nucleotides are TGCAGTGCTAGGGGGACTAGCGGGGACATCCACAATGAGCAGTTCTTC.

This rearrangement joins TRBV14 to TRBJ2-7; 9 bases align to TRBD1. The CDR3 extends over 17 amino acids. Germline V gene lookup returns CDR1 SGHDN and CDR2 FVKESK. Trimming at V came to 2 bases and at J to 6 bases, leaving 14 bases not matched to a gene. The CDR3 loop is CASSQRLLGTGPPEQYF. In DNA, the CDR3 is TGTGCCAGCAGCCAACGACTCCTCGGGACAGGGCCTCCCGAGCAGTACTTC.

The CDR3 nucleotides read TGTGCCAGCTCACCACAGGCAAACTATGGCTACACCTTC. Protein: CASSPQANYGYTF. The chain couples TRBV18 to TRBJ1-2; no definite D call. Germline V lookup: CDR1 KGHSH, CDR2 LQKENI. The germline V and J ends were trimmed by 1 base and 2 bases, with 5 bases remaining between them. The CDR3 loop spans 13 amino acids.

The gene calls are TRBV5-1 and TRBJ1-3, with D unclear. The CDR3 is 16 residues long. Germline-derived CDR1 and CDR2 are SGHRS and YFSETQ. The V end was cut by 3 bases, the J end by 0 bases, with 13 bases between. CDR3 in DNA: TGCGCCAGCAGCTCGGAAGGCCTAAGCTCTGGAAACACCATATATTTT. Its translation is CASSSEGLSSGNTIYF.